This TCR beta chain was profiled in a study of blood T cell repertoires in COVID-19. Study details: Nucleic acid was either cDNA or gDNA, and it came from T cells, B-cell-depleted T cells, or PBMCs.

The V and J ends lost 5 bases and 6 bases, in that order; junction bases with no gene match: 12. The CDR3 covers 16 residues. In the original analysis: Amplification from reference gene primers served as the basis for estimated nucleated cell counts. The protocol was immunoSEQ multiplex PCR, while the TCRdb copy is restricted to in-frame clones and leaves out a portion. The V and J calls and the clone size are those of that table, but D and trimming were determined from the DNA. The sample includes 110,000 to 150,000 clones, around nine tenths seen only once; the top ten take roughly 4%. This clone was detected only once.

The source material was peripheral blood. This sequence originates from a woman in her thirties or forties with acute or convalescent COVID-19. The chain employs TRBV5-3 and TRBJ1-3; 9 bases agree with TRBD1. TRBV5-3 is labeled an ORF, and its function is uncertain. For the CDR3, the DNA is TGTGCCAGAAGTCATGCCTCCGGGACAGGGCAAAACACCATATATTTT. Amino acids: CARSHASGTGQNTIYF.